Presented here are 24 T cell receptor beta chains from one specimen sequenced in a study of blood T cell repertoires in COVID-19. Sequenced by immunoSEQ multiplex PCR; TCRdb stores in-frame clones only, minus some. The sample yields over 450,000 clones, 80% to 90% seen once. Material for sequencing was peripheral blood. All receptors come from a man younger than 30 with COVID-19, enrolled during active disease.

This chain uses TRBV10-3 with TRBJ1-1, with a weak D call TRBD1 (6 bases). V lost 8 bases and J 0 bases, leaving 10 bases between the germline ends. The CDR3 contains 13 residues. Germline V gene data show CDR1 as ENHRY and CDR2 as SYGVKD. CDR3 DNA sequence: TGTGCCATCTCAGCAGGGGTGAACACTGAAGCTTTCTTT. This sequence encodes CAISAGVNTEAFF.

For this clone: A read error may account for a junction end that differs from germline. V usage is TRBV7-7 and J usage is TRBJ2-1; D is possibly TRBD2 (6 bases). Germline CDR1 SSHAT, CDR2 FNYEAQ (reference sequence). CDR3 length equals 15 residues. For the CDR3, the DNA is TGTGCTAGCAGCCCGGTGGGGGGATCCTACAATGAGCAGTTCTTC. Translated: CASSPVGGSYNEQFF.

J is TRBJ2-7 and V is TRBV12-3 or TRBV12-4; D unclear. CDR3 length: 13 residues. Trimming shortened V by 4 bases and J by 3 bases, and 10 bases separated the two germline ends. CDR3 amino acids: CASSSPASYEQYF. The CDR3 region has the DNA TGTGCCAGCAGTTCCCCTGCTAGCTACGAGCAGTACTTC.

In its sample, this clone was seen a few times. The chain couples TRBV25-1 to TRBJ1-2; D is ambiguous. Trimming took off 3 bases at V and 4 bases at J, with 21 bases between the two ends. The CDR3 runs 17 residues. The germline V gene encodes CDR1 MGHDK and CDR2 SYGVNS. CDR3: CASSDSGSQPQLYGYTF. CDR3 coding DNA: TGTGCCAGCAGTGATTCCGGGTCTCAACCTCAACTCTATGGCTACACCTTC.

The chain employs TRBV27 and TRBJ2-7; 13 bases map to TRBD2. V lost 5 bases to trimming and J lost 5 bases; unmatched junction nucleotides: 12. CDR3 size: 17 residues. CDR1 MNHEY and CDR2 SMNVEV come from the germline V gene (reference sequence). The CDR3 DNA is TGTGCCAGCAGTCCGGGACTAGCGGGAAGGGCAGGGCACGAGCAGTACTTC. It encodes CASSPGLAGRAGHEQYF.

CDR3 protein: CASGSDRFNEKLFF. The CDR3 bases are TGTGCTAGTGGTTCGGACAGGTTTAATGAAAAACTGTTTTTT. The rearrangement uses TRBV12-5 and TRBJ1-4; TRBD1 aligns across 7 bases. This CDR3 spans 14 amino acids. Germline loops: CDR1 LGHNT, CDR2 FRNRAP. Unmatched junction bases numbered 3, after V lost 4 bases and J lost 4 bases.

This chain connects TRBV12-3 or TRBV12-4 to TRBJ1-2, with D tentatively TRBD1 (6 bases). This CDR3 region has 13 residues. Trimming removed 4 bases at V and 2 bases at J, with 8 bases between. CDR3 bases: TGTGCCAGCAGTTGGACAGCCAACTATGGCTACACCTTC. It codes for CASSWTANYGYTF.

The chain has TRBV7-3 and TRBJ2-5; weak D call: TRBD2 (5 bases). With 5 bases removed from V and 5 bases from J, the gap between germline ends came to 12 bases. Germline V gene sequence: CDR1 SGHTA, CDR2 FQGTGA. This CDR3 spans 13 amino acids. The CDR3 reads CASSRGSWETQYF. The CDR3 bases are TGTGCCAGCAGCCGAGGGTCCTGGGAGACCCAGTACTTC.

The CDR3 sequence is CASSLRAITQYF. The CDR3 nucleotides are TGTGCCAGCAGCTTGAGGGCCATCACGCAGTATTTT. This chain connects TRBV13 to TRBJ2-3; maybe TRBD2 (5 bases). CDR3 size: 12 residues. Looked up from germline, CDR1 is PRHDT and CDR2 is FYEKMQ (reference sequence). With 3 bases removed from V and 9 bases from J, the gap between germline ends came to 10 bases.

V usage is TRBV21-1 and J usage is TRBJ2-7; the table's TRBD1 call for D was not verified on the DNA. TRBV21-1 is a listed pseudogene. The CDR3 spans 18 residues. This chain's CDR3 is CASSKGDRKRLRINEQYF. CDR3 DNA: TGTGCCAGCAGCAAAGGGGACAGGAAACGCCTGAGGATAAACGAGCAGTACTTC.

This clone was seen only once. This sequence joins TRBV19 and TRBJ2-7; TRBD2 matches at 10 bases. V shed 3 bases and J 3 bases; nucleotides not matched to a gene: 8. Germline CDR1 LNHDA, CDR2 SQIVND (reference sequence). This CDR3 is 16 amino acids long. The CDR3 loop is CASSMAGASGSYEQYF. For the CDR3, the DNA is TGTGCCAGTAGTATGGCCGGGGCTAGCGGGAGCTACGAGCAGTACTTC.

This chain connects TRBV12-2 to TRBJ2-5; the table calls TRBD2, which could not be checked here. TRBV12-2 is shown as a pseudogene. This CDR3 is built from 16 residues. The CDR3 protein is CASRLDSDTQEETQYF. CDR3 in DNA: TGTGCAAGTCGCTTAGATAGCGACACCCAAGAAGAGACCCAGTACTTC.

About this clone itself: Other DNA sequences from this sample encode an identical CDR3 as well. The gene calls are TRBV6-6 and TRBJ2-1; 8 nucleotides line up with TRBD2. The CDR3 sequence is 14 residues long. Germline loops: CDR1 MNHNY, CDR2 SVGAGI (reference sequence). The V segment lost 4 bases and the J segment 3 bases; nucleotides outside the gene matches: 2. The CDR3 protein is CASSSGGVYNEQFF. As DNA, the CDR3 is TGTGCCAGCAGTTCCGGGGGGGTCTACAATGAGCAGTTCTTC.

The chain joins TRBV5-1 to TRBJ2-5, with TRBD1 as a possible D gene (6 bases). This CDR3 is built from 15 residues. Germline CDR1 is SGHRS and CDR2 is YFSETQ. Trimming left V 0 bases short and J 4 bases short, with 13 bases between. The CDR3 reads CASSLGQGRSETQYF. The DNA for the CDR3 is TGCGCCAGCAGCTTGGGGCAGGGGCGGTCAGAGACCCAGTACTTC.

J is TRBJ2-5 and V is TRBV20-1; D ambiguous. V was clipped by 4 bases and J by 3 bases, with 3 bases between them. CDR1 is DFQATT and CDR2 is SNEGSKA in the germline V gene (reference sequence). This CDR3 is 10 amino acids long. CDR3 coding DNA: TGCAGTGCTATAAAAGAGACCCAGTACTTC. Translated, it gives CSAIKETQYF.

The chain combines TRBV30 with TRBJ2-2; 11 bases are a match to TRBD1. The CDR3 length is 20 residues. CDR1 is GTSNPN, CDR2 SVGIG, per germline (reference sequence). Trimming cost V 0 bases and J 0 bases; bases outside gene matches: 12. CDR3 protein: CAWSVRTGGRLATNTGELFF. DNA of the CDR3: TGTGCCTGGAGTGTCCGGACAGGGGGCCGACTAGCGACGAACACCGGGGAGCTGTTTTTT.

This rearrangement joins TRBV6-4 to TRBJ2-1, with 10 bases identical to TRBD2. The CDR3 totals 16 residues. Germline V gene sequence: CDR1 MRHNA, CDR2 SNTAGT. J lost 3 bases, V lost 1 base, and 3 bases had no gene match. This chain's CDR3 is CASSDLGLADYNEQFF. As DNA, the CDR3 is TGTGCCAGCAGTGACTTAGGACTAGCGGACTACAATGAGCAGTTCTTC.

This chain joins TRBV27 and TRBJ1-5; 8 bases fit TRBD1. The CDR3 extends over 18 amino acids. With V trimmed by 5 bases and J by 2 bases, 14 bases remained unmatched. CDR1 is MNHEY and CDR2 is SMNVEV in the germline V gene (reference sequence). This CDR3 reads CASSPVRQGIRGNQPQHF. CDR3 sequence (DNA): TGTGCCAGCAGTCCGGTAAGACAGGGGATTCGAGGCAATCAGCCCCAGCATTTT.

V usage is TRBV7-9 and J usage is TRBJ2-1; D may be TRBD2 (6 bases). Trimming stripped 1 base from V and 14 bases from J, with 15 bases between. Per germline, CDR1 SEHNR and CDR2 FQNEAQ (reference sequence). The CDR3 sequence is 13 residues long. The CDR3 nucleotides are TGTGCCAGCAGCTTAGGGCTAGCGAGCTATAAGTTCTTC. It codes for CASSLGLASYKFF. Looking up the rest from reference TRBV7-9 and TRBJ2-1 gives the full variable domain: DTGVSQNPRHKITKRGQNVTFRCDPISEHNRLYWYRQTLGQGPEFLTYFQNEAQLEKSRLLSDRFSAERPKGSFSTLEIQRTEQGDSAMYLCASSLGLASYKFFGPGTRLTVL.

The chain links TRBV27 to TRBJ2-1; 9 nucleotides align to TRBD2. CDR1 is MNHEY and CDR2 is SMNVEV in the germline V gene (reference sequence). Germline trimming cut 8 bases from V and 6 bases from J; bases unmatched to any gene: 5. The CDR3 runs to 13 residues. The CDR3 sequence: CASWRRGGNEQFF. CDR3 in DNA: TGTGCCAGCTGGCGGCGGGGGGGCAATGAGCAGTTCTTC.

V usage is TRBV12-3 or TRBV12-4 and J usage is TRBJ2-5; D gene unclear. V was pared by 2 bases and J by 3 bases, with 7 bases between. This CDR3 region has 13 residues. The CDR3 sequence: CASSLNTKETQYF. For the CDR3, the DNA is TGTGCCAGCAGTTTAAACACTAAAGAGACCCAGTACTTC.

This chain links TRBV5-1 with TRBJ1-2; D is possibly TRBD1 (5 bases). V lost 4 bases and J lost 4, with 20 bases in between. From germline, CDR1 is SGHRS and CDR2 YFSETQ. The CDR3 loop spans 16 amino acids. The CDR3 loop is CASSPSQQGGSYGYTF. The CDR3 nucleotides read TGCGCCAGCAGCCCCTCCCAGCAGGGTGGAAGCTATGGCTACACCTTC.

This chain links TRBV9 with TRBJ2-1; maybe TRBD1 (5 bases). The CDR3 has 13 amino acids. V shed 2 bases and J shed 9 bases, with 12 bases lying between them. Germline CDR1 reads SGDLS; CDR2 reads YYNGEE. CDR3 loop: CASSVVAGAEQFF. CDR3 in DNA: TGTGCCAGCAGCGTGGTCGCTGGGGCTGAGCAGTTCTTC.

The chain is built from TRBV6-5 and TRBJ2-7, with 7 bases that match TRBD1. The CDR3 is made up of 15 amino acids. Germline V lookup: CDR1 MNHEY, CDR2 SVGAGI. Losses at the gene ends were 7 bases for V and 4 bases for J; bases not matched to a gene: 13. The CDR3 protein is CASNLRGGQTYEQYF. CDR3 bases: TGTGCCAGCAACCTGAGAGGGGGACAGACTTACGAGCAGTACTTC.